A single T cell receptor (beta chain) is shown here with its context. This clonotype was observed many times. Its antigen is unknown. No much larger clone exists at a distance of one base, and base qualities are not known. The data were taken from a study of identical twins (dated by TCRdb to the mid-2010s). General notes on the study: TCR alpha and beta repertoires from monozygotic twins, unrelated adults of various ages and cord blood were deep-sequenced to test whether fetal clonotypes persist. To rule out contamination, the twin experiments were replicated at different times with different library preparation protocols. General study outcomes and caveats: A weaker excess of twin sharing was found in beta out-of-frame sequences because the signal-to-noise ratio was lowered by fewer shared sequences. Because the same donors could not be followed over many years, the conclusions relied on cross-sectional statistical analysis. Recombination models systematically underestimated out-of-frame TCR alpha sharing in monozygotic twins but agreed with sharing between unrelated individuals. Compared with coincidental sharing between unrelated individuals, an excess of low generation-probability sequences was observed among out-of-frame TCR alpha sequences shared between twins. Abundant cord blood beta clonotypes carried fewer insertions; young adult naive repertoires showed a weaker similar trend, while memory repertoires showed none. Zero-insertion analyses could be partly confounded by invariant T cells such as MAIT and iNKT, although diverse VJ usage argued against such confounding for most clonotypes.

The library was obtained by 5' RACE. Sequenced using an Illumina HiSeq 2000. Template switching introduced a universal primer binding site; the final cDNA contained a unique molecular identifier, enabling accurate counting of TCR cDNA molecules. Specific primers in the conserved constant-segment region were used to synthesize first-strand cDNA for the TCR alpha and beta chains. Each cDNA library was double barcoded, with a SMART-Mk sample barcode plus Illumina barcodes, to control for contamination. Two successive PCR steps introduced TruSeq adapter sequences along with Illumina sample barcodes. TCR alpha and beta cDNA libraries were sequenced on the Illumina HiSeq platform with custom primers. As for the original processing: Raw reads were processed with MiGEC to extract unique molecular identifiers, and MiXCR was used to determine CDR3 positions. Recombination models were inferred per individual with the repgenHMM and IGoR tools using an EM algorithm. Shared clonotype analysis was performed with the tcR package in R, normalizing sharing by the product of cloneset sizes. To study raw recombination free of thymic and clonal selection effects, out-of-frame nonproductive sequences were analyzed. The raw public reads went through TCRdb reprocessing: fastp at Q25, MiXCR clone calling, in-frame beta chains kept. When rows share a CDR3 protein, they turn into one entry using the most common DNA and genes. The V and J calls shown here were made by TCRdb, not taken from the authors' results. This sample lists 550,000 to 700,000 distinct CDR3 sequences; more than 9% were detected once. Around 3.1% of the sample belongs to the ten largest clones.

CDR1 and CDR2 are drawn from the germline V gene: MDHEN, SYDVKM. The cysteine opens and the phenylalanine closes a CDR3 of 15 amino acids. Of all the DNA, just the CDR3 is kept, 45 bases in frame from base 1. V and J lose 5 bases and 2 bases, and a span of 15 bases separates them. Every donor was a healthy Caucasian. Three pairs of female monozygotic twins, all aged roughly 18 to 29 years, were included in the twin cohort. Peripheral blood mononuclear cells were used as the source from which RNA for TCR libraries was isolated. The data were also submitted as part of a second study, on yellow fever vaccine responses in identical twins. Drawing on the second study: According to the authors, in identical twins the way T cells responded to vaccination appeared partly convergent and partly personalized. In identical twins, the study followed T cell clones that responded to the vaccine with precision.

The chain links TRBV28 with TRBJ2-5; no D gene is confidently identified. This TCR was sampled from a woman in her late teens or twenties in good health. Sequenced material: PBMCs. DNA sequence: TGTGCCAGCAGTCCCCCCTGGGTAAAGCAAGAGACCCAGTACTTC. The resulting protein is CASSPPWVKQETQYF.